This T cell receptor beta chain originates from a study of blood T cell repertoires in COVID-19. About the study: The United States, Italy and Spain supplied acute and convalescent COVID-19 samples. PBMCs, B-cell-depleted T cells, or T cells provided the cDNA or gDNA that made up the material.

As originally analysed: Amplified reference gene primers provided the basis for estimating nucleated cell counts. This table comes from immunoSEQ multiplex PCR, and its TCRdb copy is limited to in-frame clones, with some not included. V and J calls plus clone size are reproduced from that table; the DNA served to infer D and trimming. Here the sample spans more than 80,000 clones, roughly 72% being singletons. The length of the CDR3 is 14 residues. The V gene's germline CDR1 is LNHDA and CDR2 SQIVND (reference sequence). Trimming pared 3 bases from V and 4 bases from J, leaving 12 bases between. The genes are TRBV19 and TRBJ1-1; tentatively, D is TRBD1 (5 bases). The receptor was isolated from a woman aged 60-75 years in a cohort sampled during active or convalescent COVID-19. Specimen: peripheral blood. CDR3 nucleotides: TGTGCCAGTAGTATTACGGGGGTTGGCACTGAAGCTTTCTTT. Translated, it gives CASSITGVGTEAFF.